One sample yielded the 3 T cell receptor beta chains listed below, sequenced in a study of tumor-infiltrating lymphocytes in primary liver carcinoma. Blood RNA originated from unsorted whole blood, with germline DNA additionally extracted. Production of TCR beta cDNA used 500 ng total RNA together with a constant-region primer. Amplification in three nested multiplex PCR rounds with slightly modified ARM-PCR gave rise to TCR beta libraries. Each of the first two PCR rounds ran 9 to 11 cycles with TRBV1-TRBV30 forward and C-beta reverse primers. TCRdb re-called the multiplex PCR reads with MiXCR, one entry per CDR3 protein. This sample has approximately 330,000 distinct CDR3 sequences, with almost 65% found just once. The sequencing sample was made of peripheral blood. All receptors come from a man aged 35 to 55 with primary liver carcinoma and hepatitis B virus infection.

This clonotype has a handful of counts. The chain links TRBV28 to TRBJ2-7; D uncertain. The V end lost 5 bases, the J end lost 7 bases, and 18 bases lay between the germline ends. This CDR3 region has 14 residues. Germline V gives CDR1 MDHEN, CDR2 SYDVKM. The CDR3 DNA sequence: TGTGCCAGCAGTCTCCTCTTCCCCACAAGGGAGCAGTACTTC. This gives the protein CASSLLFPTREQYF.

This chain joins TRBV11-2 and TRBJ2-3; maybe TRBD1 (6 bases). The CDR3 runs 15 residues. V was shortened by 9 bases and J by 3 bases, with 19 bases between the two germline ends. CDR1 and CDR2 (germline): SGHAT, FQNNGV. Here the CDR3 DNA reads TGTGCCAGTAGCGCAAGGGACATGGGTACAGATACGCAGTATTTT. It codes for CASSARDMGTDTQYF.

This clonotype was seen many times. V gene TRBV29-1 combines with J gene TRBJ2-7; 10 bases are shared with TRBD1. J lost 9 bases, V lost 6 bases, and 11 bases had no gene match. Germline V lookup: CDR1 SQVTM, CDR2 ANQGSEA. This CDR3 is built from 13 residues. DNA of the CDR3: TGCAGCGTGGGGACAGGGGAGGATATCGGGCAGTACTTC. As protein: CSVGTGEDIGQYF.